This T cell receptor beta chain was profiled in a study of cytomegalovirus exposure and HLA in healthy donors. About the research overall: Genetic ancestry analysis placed around four fifths of the 300 to 500 donors that were genotyped in the Caucasian-associated cluster.

This clone came up a few times. As yet, its antigen is unknown. Other DNA sequences in the same sample also yield this CDR3. The CDR3 extends over 13 amino acids. V was pared by 5 bases and J by 3 bases, with 4 bases of the junction left unmatched. Per germline, CDR1 LNHNV and CDR2 YYDKDF (reference sequence). Researchers ran the PCR with 60 Vbeta and 13 Jbeta primers. The table came from immunoSEQ multiplex PCR; TCRdb's copy has only in-frame clones and leaves some out. This table has about 130,000 clones, just under 75% appearing once. Overall study findings and caveats: Data from an earlier analysis indicated that most TCR beta V segments were productive either about 87% or about 30% of the time.

This chain joins TRBV15 and TRBJ2-7, with 7 bases identical to TRBD1. The origin of this receptor is a man in his 60s in good health and CMV-seropositive. The specimen sequenced was PBMCs. CDR3 residues: CATSRDRDYEQYF. CDR3 coding DNA: TGTGCCACCAGCCGCGACAGGGACTACGAGCAGTACTTC.